This T cell receptor beta chain comes out of a study of blood T cell repertoires in COVID-19. At the level of the study: Some COVID-19 samples were acute and others convalescent; all came from the United States, Italy and Spain.

In the original workflow: Amplification from reference gene primers served as the basis for estimated nucleated cell counts. Here immunoSEQ multiplex PCR was the method, and the copy in TCRdb shows in-frame clones only, minus some. V and J calls and clone size come straight from that table; D and trimming were deduced from the DNA. The sample has tens of thousands of clones, 82% seen once. CDR1 and CDR2 from the germline V gene are MNHEY and SMNVEV (reference sequence). Trimming took 5 bases from V and 4 from J; bases not matched to a gene: 9. CDR3 length: 15 amino acids. This TCR was recovered from a human donor in a cohort sampled during active COVID-19. The sequenced material came from peripheral blood. This chain uses TRBV27 with TRBJ2-7; 9 bases match TRBD1. CDR3 loop: CASSPRDRVIYEQYF. Here the CDR3 DNA reads TGTGCCAGCAGTCCCCGGGACAGGGTTATATACGAGCAGTACTTC.